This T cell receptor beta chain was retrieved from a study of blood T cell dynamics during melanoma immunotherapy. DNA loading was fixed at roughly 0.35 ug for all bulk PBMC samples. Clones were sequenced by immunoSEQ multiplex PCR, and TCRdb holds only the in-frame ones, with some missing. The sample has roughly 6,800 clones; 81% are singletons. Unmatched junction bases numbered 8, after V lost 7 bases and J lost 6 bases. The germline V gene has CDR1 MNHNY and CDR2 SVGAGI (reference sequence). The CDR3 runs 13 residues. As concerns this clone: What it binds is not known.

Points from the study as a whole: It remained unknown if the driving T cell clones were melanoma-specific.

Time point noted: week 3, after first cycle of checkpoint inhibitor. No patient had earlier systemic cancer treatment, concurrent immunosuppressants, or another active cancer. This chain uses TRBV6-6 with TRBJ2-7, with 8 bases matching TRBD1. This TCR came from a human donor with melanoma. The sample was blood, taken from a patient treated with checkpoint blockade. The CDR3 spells CASTLGQGVEQYF. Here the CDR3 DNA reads TGTGCCAGCACTTTAGGACAGGGAGTCGAGCAGTACTTC.